This TCR beta chain was profiled in a study of shared clonotypes between healthy human individuals. General study findings and limits: With few donors, the genetic and exposure-history diversity represented was limited.

In the authors' methods: ImmunoSEQ output held junction-only sequences without quality scores, so filtering differed. The method was immunoSEQ multiplex PCR; TCRdb's version includes in-frame clones alone and lacks a portion of them. V, J and clone size are taken as reported in that table, and D and trimming were inferred from the DNA itself. The table shows some 2.4 million clones, with roughly 93% occurring only once. Germline CDR1 SEHNR, CDR2 FQNEAQ (reference sequence). This CDR3 has 15 residues. Trimming cost V 2 bases and J 0 bases, with 8 bases left between them. Comments on this clone: Its antigen is not known.

The sequencing input was naive CD4+ T cells from PBMCs. Subset specified: CD45RA+ positively selected. The sequence was obtained from a man between 18 and 35 years old in good health. Some clones in this sample may be carry-over from other donors' samples. The chain employs TRBV7-9 and TRBJ1-3; D not resolved. In nucleotides, the CDR3 is TGTGCCAGCAGCTTAACCTCTTTCTCTGGAAACACCATATATTTT. It translates to CASSLTSFSGNTIYF.